Detailed here is one TCR beta chain. Which antigen it targets is not known. Base qualities were left out, and no much larger clone turns up one base away. The data are from a study of neoadjuvant anti-PD-1 for oral cavity cancer (dated by TCRdb to the early 2020s). As for the study more broadly: Three to four biweekly doses of nivolumab at 3 mg/kg were mostly administered to patients before curative-intent surgical resection. There were roughly 11 patients in the parent correlative cohort, and the response rate was approximately 36%. For patients who did not progress, a fourth nivolumab dose was given around day 43, followed by definitive surgical resection on days 50-56. Responders were defined as patients with complete response, partial response or stable disease by RECIST 1.1; non-responders were defined as patients with progression. Here is what the overall study found, with its caveats: Only a few patients per response group were included in the TCR analyses, and the authors called for validation in larger cohorts. Higher pretreatment blood Treg/Th17 ratios correlated with both higher pretreatment blood TCRbeta clonality and lower post-treatment tumor TCRbeta clonality. After neoadjuvant nivolumab, significantly higher T cell clonality (Gini index) was found within PBMCs in non-responders than in responders.

PBMC libraries used mostly about 480 ng of input genomic DNA for deep sequencing, with six replicates per sample. Following the manufacturer's instructions, the team built TCRbeta libraries using the immunoSEQ hsTCRbeta kit. The completed libraries were mixed into a single pool at 3 nM, then sequenced with an Illumina NovaSeq 6000 S4 flow cell. Per the original workflow: The immunoSEQ Analyzer handled quality control and preprocessing of the raw data. The analysis was restricted to productive rearrangements, with each unique CDR3 amino acid sequence defining a clonotype. Using the R package tcR, the researchers computed the Gini-Simpson index as their estimate of repertoire clonality. Gini indices were compared with Student's t test, and associations with tumor size change were assessed by Pearson correlation. Drawn from immuneACCESS, this table holds only the in-frame rearrangements with V and J called that TCRdb kept. Clones are partly lost; checked studies trace under half to an unresolved V gene and leave the rest unexplained. V and J calls and clone size follow that table, whereas D and trimming were derived from the DNA. Across this sample there are about 13,000 clones, with more than 65% seen only once. The biggest ten clones account for roughly 3% of the sample.

The time point label corresponds to: before neoadjuvant nivolumab. Patients had been newly diagnosed with stage II-IVA oral cavity squamous cell carcinoma, and no prior systemic or radiation treatment had been given to the patients. The cohort was composed of patients with HPV-negative, locally advanced oral cavity squamous cell carcinoma. Peripheral blood mononuclear cells were analyzed directly, without maintenance or expansion in culture. The samples were obtained from a longitudinal correlative study of a single-arm phase II trial testing neoadjuvant nivolumab in oral cavity squamous cell carcinoma. Genomic DNA-based TCRbeta sequencing was performed on subject-matched pre- and post-treatment PBMCs and tumors from three responders and three non-responders. Peripheral blood mononuclear cells were drawn once before nivolumab treatment and a second time after treatment, when surgery took place. Genomic DNA was isolated from PBMCs using the Maxwell RSC DNA from Cells kit.

V drops 0 bases and J drops 10 bases, leaving 14 bases in between. Spanning cysteine to phenylalanine, the CDR3 consists of 14 amino acids. The kept DNA is CDR3 alone, 42 bases in frame from the first base. The germline V gene supplies CDR1 SGHRS and CDR2 YFSETQ. The rearrangement combines TRBV5-1 with TRBJ2-1, and the D gene may be TRBD1, 6 bases matching. The source was PBMCs, collected before nivolumab (anti-PD-1) treatment. The receptor's source is a person between 40 and 85 years old with oral cavity squamous cell carcinoma. CDR3 region: CASSLEAGDEEQFF. In nucleotides, the sequence is TGCGCCAGCAGCTTGGAGGCAGGGGACGAGGAGCAGTTCTTC.